Listed below are T cell receptor beta chains from one sample, sequenced in a study of CD8 T cells in Susac syndrome. TCRdb used MiXCR to reprocess the immunoSEQ multiplex PCR reads, holding one entry per CDR3 protein. In the table there are approximately 210,000 distinct CDR3 sequences, about 94% of which are singletons. The sequenced sample consisted of CD4+ T cells from PBMCs. The receptors stem from a human donor with Susac syndrome. Both conserved end residues are part of each CDR3. Each record gives: D gene, V gene, J gene, clone size, CDR3 protein, CDR3 DNA. The D gene is left open where the match is weak. Not all rows give a size; the values are once, few, many and, for expanded clones, a class.

d_gene: -
v_gene: TRBV20-1
j_gene: TRBJ1-5
abundance: -
CDR3aa: CSAPTGPDQPQHF
CDR3nt: TGCAGTGCCCCGACAGGACCTGATCAGCCCCAGCATTTT

d_gene: -
v_gene: TRBV20-1
j_gene: TRBJ2-1
abundance: -
CDR3aa: CSASGRGSSYNEQFF
CDR3nt: TGCAGTGCTAGTGGAAGGGGGTCCTCCTACAATGAGCAGTTCTTC

d_gene: -
v_gene: TRBV4-3
j_gene: TRBJ1-2
abundance: few
CDR3aa: CASSQDPEANYGYTF
CDR3nt: TGCGCCAGCAGCCAAGACCCCGAGGCCAACTATGGCTACACCTTC

d_gene: -
v_gene: TRBV5-1
j_gene: TRBJ2-7
abundance: -
CDR3aa: CASSLSRSYEQYF
CDR3nt: TGCGCCAGCAGCTTGTCCAGATCCTACGAGCAGTACTTC

d_gene: TRBD1
v_gene: TRBV20-1
j_gene: TRBJ1-2
abundance: -
CDR3aa: CSAQKPGGPRGYTF
CDR3nt: TGCAGTGCTCAAAAACCAGGGGGTCCGCGGGGCTACACCTTC

d_gene: -
v_gene: TRBV4-3
j_gene: TRBJ1-4
abundance: -
CDR3aa: CASSQEAGSNEKLFF
CDR3nt: TGCGCCAGCAGCCAAGAGGCCGGTTCTAATGAAAAACTGTTTTTT

d_gene: -
v_gene: TRBV7-3
j_gene: TRBJ1-1
abundance: -
CDR3aa: CASSTDSRFTEAFF
CDR3nt: TGTGCCAGCAGCACAGACAGTCGTTTCACTGAAGCTTTCTTT

d_gene: -
v_gene: TRBV3-1
j_gene: TRBJ1-2
abundance: -
CDR3aa: CASRAGSYNYGYTF
CDR3nt: TGTGCCAGCAGGGCCGGATCATATAACTATGGCTACACCTTC

d_gene: TRBD1
v_gene: TRBV12-3/TRBV12-4
j_gene: TRBJ2-5
abundance: -
CDR3aa: CASSKRGGAETQYF
CDR3nt: TGTGCCAGCAGTAAGAGAGGGGGCGCAGAGACCCAGTACTTC

d_gene: -
v_gene: TRBV6-2/TRBV6-3
j_gene: TRBJ1-5
abundance: -
CDR3aa: CASSYRLDSNQPQHF
CDR3nt: TGTGCCAGCAGTTACAGGTTGGATAGCAATCAGCCCCAGCATTTT

d_gene: -
v_gene: TRBV14
j_gene: TRBJ1-5
abundance: -
CDR3aa: CASSQGPQPQHF
CDR3nt: TGTGCCAGCAGCCAGGGACCTCAGCCCCAGCATTTT

d_gene: -
v_gene: TRBV27
j_gene: TRBJ1-4
abundance: -
CDR3aa: CASSLKASGRKLFF
CDR3nt: TGTGCCAGCAGTTTAAAAGCCTCGGGGAGGAAACTGTTTTTT

d_gene: -
v_gene: TRBV11-3
j_gene: TRBJ2-3
abundance: -
CDR3aa: CASRSDDRPDTQYF
CDR3nt: TGTGCCAGCAGATCAGACGATAGGCCAGATACGCAGTATTTT

d_gene: TRBD1
v_gene: TRBV5-4
j_gene: TRBJ1-4
abundance: -
CDR3aa: CASSFRGQGNEKLFF
CDR3nt: TGTGCCAGCAGCTTCAGGGGACAGGGCAATGAAAAACTGTTTTTT

d_gene: -
v_gene: TRBV6-5
j_gene: TRBJ2-1
abundance: -
CDR3aa: CASSSQEGDEQFF
CDR3nt: TGTGCCAGCAGTTCACAAGAGGGGGATGAGCAGTTCTTC

d_gene: -
v_gene: TRBV4-3
j_gene: TRBJ2-3
abundance: -
CDR3aa: CASSREPDPSTDTQYF
CDR3nt: TGCGCCAGCAGCCGTGAACCAGACCCTAGCACAGATACGCAGTATTTT

d_gene: -
v_gene: TRBV3-1
j_gene: TRBJ1-5
abundance: -
CDR3aa: CASSQSYSNQPQHF
CDR3nt: TGTGCCAGCAGCCAAAGTTATAGCAATCAGCCCCAGCATTTT

d_gene: -
v_gene: TRBV20-1
j_gene: TRBJ1-1
abundance: -
CDR3aa: CSASQGTLNTEAFF
CDR3nt: TGCAGTGCTTCGCAAGGGACATTGAACACTGAAGCTTTCTTT

d_gene: TRBD1
v_gene: TRBV20-1
j_gene: TRBJ1-4
abundance: -
CDR3aa: CSARRQGEDEKLFF
CDR3nt: TGCAGTGCTAGGAGACAGGGAGAGGATGAAAAACTGTTTTTT

d_gene: -
v_gene: TRBV6-2/TRBV6-3
j_gene: TRBJ2-2
abundance: -
CDR3aa: CASSYYSLRAGELFF
CDR3nt: TGTGCCAGCAGTTACTACTCCTTACGCGCCGGGGAGCTGTTTTTT

d_gene: -
v_gene: TRBV5-1
j_gene: TRBJ1-1
abundance: -
CDR3aa: CASSSGGVEAFF
CDR3nt: TGCGCCAGCAGCTCAGGAGGGGTTGAAGCTTTCTTT

d_gene: -
v_gene: TRBV3-1
j_gene: TRBJ1-2
abundance: -
CDR3aa: CASSPETVDGYTF
CDR3nt: TGTGCCAGCAGCCCGGAGACGGTAGATGGCTACACCTTC

d_gene: -
v_gene: TRBV5-1
j_gene: TRBJ2-3
abundance: -
CDR3aa: CASSAWTATDTQYF
CDR3nt: TGCGCCAGCAGCGCCTGGACAGCCACAGATACGCAGTATTTT

d_gene: -
v_gene: TRBV6-2/TRBV6-3
j_gene: TRBJ2-2
abundance: few
CDR3aa: CASSYRGLNTGELFF
CDR3nt: TGTGCCAGCAGTTATCGAGGACTGAACACCGGGGAGCTGTTTTTT

d_gene: -
v_gene: TRBV27
j_gene: TRBJ2-7
abundance: -
CDR3aa: CASSLDPGGSYEQYF
CDR3nt: TGTGCCAGCAGTTTAGATCCGGGGGGCAGCTACGAGCAGTACTTC

d_gene: -
v_gene: TRBV5-1
j_gene: TRBJ2-1
abundance: -
CDR3aa: CASSLAPHQGGNEQFF
CDR3nt: TGCGCCAGCAGCTTGGCCCCCCATCAGGGGGGGAATGAGCAGTTCTTC

d_gene: -
v_gene: TRBV2
j_gene: TRBJ2-5
abundance: -
CDR3aa: CATKIAETQYF
CDR3nt: TGTGCCACAAAGATAGCGGAGACCCAGTACTTC

d_gene: -
v_gene: TRBV7-2
j_gene: TRBJ2-5
abundance: -
CDR3aa: CASSLTGRQETQYF
CDR3nt: TGTGCCAGCAGCCTCACAGGGAGACAAGAGACCCAGTACTTC

d_gene: TRBD1
v_gene: TRBV7-3
j_gene: TRBJ1-1
abundance: -
CDR3aa: CASSLTGGLSEAFF
CDR3nt: TGTGCCAGCAGCCTAACAGGGGGCTTATCTGAAGCTTTCTTT

d_gene: -
v_gene: TRBV29-1
j_gene: TRBJ2-7
abundance: -
CDR3aa: CSVESQSSYEQYF
CDR3nt: TGCAGCGTTGAAAGTCAGAGCTCCTACGAGCAGTACTTC

d_gene: TRBD1
v_gene: TRBV7-2
j_gene: TRBJ2-7
abundance: -
CDR3aa: CASSLGGTGYEQYF
CDR3nt: TGTGCCAGCAGCTTAGGAGGGACAGGCTACGAGCAGTACTTC

d_gene: -
v_gene: TRBV5-1
j_gene: TRBJ2-3
abundance: -
CDR3aa: CASTPRPGGADTQYF
CDR3nt: TGCGCCAGCACCCCCCGCCCCGGGGGTGCAGATACGCAGTATTTT

d_gene: -
v_gene: TRBV6-2/TRBV6-3
j_gene: TRBJ2-1
abundance: -
CDR3aa: CASKEGGAHNEQFF
CDR3nt: TGTGCCAGCAAAGAAGGGGGGGCCCACAATGAGCAGTTCTTC

d_gene: TRBD1
v_gene: TRBV12-3/TRBV12-4
j_gene: TRBJ1-1
abundance: -
CDR3aa: CASSKTGKMNTEAFF
CDR3nt: TGTGCCAGCAGTAAGACAGGGAAGATGAACACTGAAGCTTTCTTT

d_gene: -
v_gene: TRBV5-6
j_gene: TRBJ1-1
abundance: -
CDR3aa: CASSLGRTEAFF
CDR3nt: TGTGCCAGCAGCTTGGGTAGAACTGAAGCTTTCTTT

d_gene: -
v_gene: TRBV29-1
j_gene: TRBJ2-3
abundance: -
CDR3aa: CSVRQPSTDTQYF
CDR3nt: TGCAGCGTTCGACAGCCTAGCACAGATACGCAGTATTTT

d_gene: -
v_gene: TRBV11-1
j_gene: TRBJ2-4
abundance: -
CDR3aa: CASSLRRLDSLAKNIQYF
CDR3nt: TGTGCCAGCAGCTTACGGCGCTTGGACAGTCTAGCCAAAAACATTCAGTACTTC

d_gene: -
v_gene: TRBV20-1
j_gene: TRBJ1-1
abundance: -
CDR3aa: CSALGQSYTEAFF
CDR3nt: TGCAGTGCCCTTGGACAGTCTTACACTGAAGCTTTCTTT

d_gene: -
v_gene: TRBV7-2
j_gene: TRBJ2-7
abundance: -
CDR3aa: CASSLSATVGLFGEQYF
CDR3nt: TGTGCCAGCAGCTTGAGCGCCACAGTAGGCCTATTCGGCGAGCAGTACTTC

d_gene: -
v_gene: TRBV7-9
j_gene: TRBJ1-5
abundance: -
CDR3aa: CASSPTRTQISNQPQHF
CDR3nt: TGTGCCAGCAGCCCTACGCGGACACAAATTAGCAATCAGCCCCAGCATTTT

d_gene: -
v_gene: TRBV5-4
j_gene: TRBJ2-4
abundance: -
CDR3aa: CASSPGSVAKNIQYF
CDR3nt: TGTGCCAGCAGTCCGGGGTCAGTAGCCAAAAACATTCAGTACTTC

d_gene: TRBD1
v_gene: TRBV29-1
j_gene: TRBJ1-2
abundance: -
CDR3aa: CSVAGTGYSNYGYTF
CDR3nt: TGCAGCGTTGCCGGGACAGGGTATTCAAACTATGGCTACACCTTC

d_gene: -
v_gene: TRBV12-3/TRBV12-4
j_gene: TRBJ2-3
abundance: -
CDR3aa: CASSFIRASTDTQYF
CDR3nt: TGTGCCAGCAGTTTTATCAGGGCCAGCACAGATACGCAGTATTTT

d_gene: TRBD1
v_gene: TRBV5-4
j_gene: TRBJ2-7
abundance: -
CDR3aa: CASSEVQGSGEQYF
CDR3nt: TGTGCCAGCAGCGAGGTACAGGGGTCGGGCGAGCAGTACTTC

d_gene: -
v_gene: TRBV20-1
j_gene: TRBJ1-5
abundance: -
CDR3aa: CSASIPDRGNQPQHF
CDR3nt: TGCAGTGCCTCCATACCGGACCGAGGCAATCAGCCCCAGCATTTT

d_gene: TRBD1
v_gene: TRBV5-1
j_gene: TRBJ1-1
abundance: -
CDR3aa: CASSLTGGTAEAFF
CDR3nt: TGCGCCAGCAGCTTGACAGGGGGGACGGCTGAAGCTTTCTTT

d_gene: -
v_gene: TRBV12-3/TRBV12-4
j_gene: TRBJ1-6
abundance: -
CDR3aa: CASSRTDSSPLHF
CDR3nt: TGTGCCAGCAGTCGGACGGACAGCTCGCCCCTCCACTTT

d_gene: TRBD2
v_gene: TRBV9
j_gene: TRBJ2-3
abundance: -
CDR3aa: CASSVGPWTSGTDTQYF
CDR3nt: TGTGCCAGCAGCGTAGGACCCTGGACTAGCGGAACAGATACGCAGTATTTT

d_gene: -
v_gene: TRBV9
j_gene: TRBJ2-1
abundance: -
CDR3aa: CASSVAGGDNEQFF
CDR3nt: TGTGCCAGCAGCGTAGCGGGGGGCGACAATGAGCAGTTCTTC

d_gene: -
v_gene: TRBV25-1
j_gene: TRBJ1-4
abundance: -
CDR3aa: CASSEYEMGRSEKLFF
CDR3nt: TGTGCCAGCAGTGAATACGAGATGGGCAGGAGTGAAAAACTGTTTTTT

d_gene: -
v_gene: TRBV20-1
j_gene: TRBJ1-6
abundance: -
CDR3aa: CSALVPGPRGYNSPLHF
CDR3nt: TGCAGTGCCCTCGTACCGGGCCCCAGGGGATATAATTCACCCCTCCACTTT

d_gene: TRBD2
v_gene: TRBV5-1
j_gene: TRBJ2-1
abundance: -
CDR3aa: CASSPSGGSSYNEQFF
CDR3nt: TGCGCCAGCAGCCCTAGCGGGGGGAGCTCCTACAATGAGCAGTTCTTC

d_gene: -
v_gene: TRBV20-1
j_gene: TRBJ1-5
abundance: -
CDR3aa: CSATRVSGNQPQHF
CDR3nt: TGCAGTGCTACCCGGGTCAGCGGCAATCAGCCCCAGCATTTT

d_gene: TRBD1
v_gene: TRBV6-2/TRBV6-3
j_gene: TRBJ2-1
abundance: -
CDR3aa: CASSWGQELEPVRAYNEQFF
CDR3nt: TGTGCCAGCAGTTGGGGACAGGAATTAGAACCGGTACGGGCCTACAATGAGCAGTTCTTC

d_gene: TRBD1
v_gene: TRBV28
j_gene: TRBJ1-1
abundance: -
CDR3aa: CASRPQGALGTEAFF
CDR3nt: TGTGCCAGCAGACCACAGGGGGCGCTGGGCACTGAAGCTTTCTTT

d_gene: -
v_gene: TRBV7-9
j_gene: TRBJ1-6
abundance: -
CDR3aa: CASSSDNRAAPLHF
CDR3nt: TGTGCCAGCAGCTCGGATAACAGGGCGGCACCCCTCCACTTT

d_gene: TRBD1
v_gene: TRBV4-3
j_gene: TRBJ2-5
abundance: -
CDR3aa: CASSQGRTGWQETQYF
CDR3nt: TGCGCCAGCAGCCAGGGTAGGACAGGGTGGCAAGAGACCCAGTACTTC

d_gene: -
v_gene: TRBV3-1
j_gene: TRBJ2-1
abundance: -
CDR3aa: CASSQSGAPEQFF
CDR3nt: TGTGCCAGCAGCCAGTCAGGCGCTCCCGAGCAGTTCTTC

d_gene: TRBD2
v_gene: TRBV13
j_gene: TRBJ2-6
abundance: -
CDR3aa: CASSRRPLAGGAGANVLTF
CDR3nt: TGTGCCAGCAGCCGAAGACCTCTAGCGGGGGGGGCTGGGGCCAACGTCCTGACTTTC